This T cell receptor beta chain was profiled in a study of tumor-infiltrating lymphocytes in primary liver carcinoma. Extraction of RNA together with DNA used about 17-34 mg of unsorted bulk tissue. Priming with a constant-region primer yielded TCR beta cDNA from approximately 500 ng total RNA. Three-round nested multiplex PCR performed with slightly modified ARM-PCR produced the TCR beta libraries. Use of TRBV1-TRBV30 forward primers with a C-beta reverse primer characterized the first two PCR rounds, which lasted about 10 cycles each. TCRdb re-called the multiplex PCR reads through MiXCR, storing one row per CDR3 protein. The sample holds over 100,000 distinct CDR3 sequences, under 70% seen once. The germline V gene has CDR1 MDHEN and CDR2 SYDVKM. The CDR3 loop spans 13 amino acids. Unmatched junction bases numbered 3, after V lost 3 bases and J lost 7 bases. With respect to this clonotype: This may come from a read error, since a much larger clone is one base off. Since the CDR3 does not end with the conserved phenylalanine or tryptophan, this likely comes from a read error.

The sequenced material came from tumor-adjacent normal liver tissue. V is TRBV28 and J is TRBJ2-7; 10 bases match TRBD1. This clonotype was obtained from a woman aged 60 to 75 with primary liver carcinoma and hepatitis B virus infection. The CDR3: CASSFDRGLEQYL. In DNA, the CDR3 is TGTGCCAGCAGTTTTGACAGGGGGCTTGAGCAGTACCTC.